The rows below give T cell receptor beta chains drawn from one sample of a study of T cell responses to AZD1222 COVID-19 vaccine. TCRdb keeps only in-frame clones here, not all; method: immunoSEQ multiplex PCR. The data contain more than 85,000 clones, around 90% of them singletons. Source: peripheral blood, taken on day 0 of AZD1222 vaccination. The receptors were sampled from an adult in good health. Each CDR3 is given with its conserved first and last residue. The D gene is left open where the match is weak.

TRBV27	TRBJ1-5	-	CASSLVGFGSNQPQHF
TRBV27	TRBJ1-3	-	CASSSRGSGNTIYF
TRBV5-1	TRBJ1-5	-	CASSLSGRGGQPQHF
TRBV9	TRBJ1-3	-	CASSPGGFGGNTIYF
TRBV9	TRBJ1-2	-	CASSVGGVSNYGYTF
TRBV28	TRBJ1-5	-	CASSLWGNGNQPQHF
TRBV6-5	TRBJ1-6	-	CASSYSTDLRSPLHF
TRBV7-2	TRBJ1-3	TRBD1	CASSLVTGAGNTIYF
TRBV28	TRBJ1-5	-	CASSFPVNQPQHF
TRBV5-4	TRBJ1-4	TRBD1	CASSRQGRGDEKLFF
TRBV2	TRBJ2-7	TRBD1	CAGIPTGTYEQYF
TRBV7-7	TRBJ2-2	TRBD1	CASSGQGTGELFF
TRBV6-5	TRBJ1-2	TRBD1	CASLPRGTGGGGYTF
TRBV28	TRBJ1-1	-	CASTPPRAQYTEAFF
TRBV27	TRBJ1-4	-	CASHPRGGADEKLFF
TRBV24-1	TRBJ2-2	TRBD1	CATSGQGATGELFF
TRBV29-1	TRBJ2-5	-	CSVPPETQYF
TRBV2	TRBJ1-2	-	CASIEYSSTLNYGYTF
TRBV7-9	TRBJ2-7	-	CASSVRDKPYEQYF
TRBV5-1	TRBJ2-3	-	CASSKGHAVSDTQYF
TRBV5-1	TRBJ1-1	-	CASSLGTAMNTEAFF
TRBV6-5	TRBJ2-2	-	CATRTALGAGELFF
TRBV18	TRBJ1-3	-	CASSPQGDRNTIYF
TRBV5-4	TRBJ1-1	-	CASSGGQSPLEAFF
TRBV28	TRBJ1-5	-	CASSFPGSTQPQHF
TRBV18	TRBJ1-5	-	CASSGYSNQPQHF
TRBV7-8	TRBJ2-2	-	CASSLVERRTGELFF
TRBV11-2	TRBJ1-1	-	CASSLRGTGTEAFF
TRBV9	TRBJ2-7	TRBD1	CASSFGTGSYEQYF
TRBV5-1	TRBJ2-1	-	CASSLGTEAFNEQFF
TRBV4-1	TRBJ1-1	TRBD1	CASSQTLGTGGHRTEAFF
TRBV6-5	TRBJ1-4	-	CASSLAFQEKLFF
TRBV18	TRBJ1-5	TRBD1	CASSLAGGFGGQPQHF
TRBV5-1	TRBJ2-1	-	CASSLPSGPPTYNEQFF
TRBV5-4	TRBJ1-3	-	CASSFRGNTIYF
TRBV6-5	TRBJ1-1	TRBD1	CASTPGGYSEAFF
TRBV7-6	TRBJ1-1	-	CASSSGLRGEAFF
TRBV5-4	TRBJ2-7	-	CASSLGAQEQYF
TRBV19	TRBJ1-2	TRBD1	CASSPGQGSYGYTF
TRBV6-5	TRBJ1-3	-	CASSSGAYGGNTIYF
TRBV5-1	TRBJ2-7	-	CASSLQDTYEQYF
TRBV2	TRBJ2-3	-	CASSEGAGLGTQYF
TRBV10-3	TRBJ1-4	-	CAISAHGANNEKLFF
TRBV7-9	TRBJ1-2	-	CASSFSLLAHGYTF
TRBV28	TRBJ1-5	-	CASRNRVNQPQHF
TRBV30	TRBJ2-2	-	CALHRGLAGELFF
TRBV7-9	TRBJ1-1	TRBD1	CASSGYRGSTEAFF
TRBV2	TRBJ2-7	-	CAEGSRGGYEQYF
TRBV28	TRBJ1-5	-	CASSSRSGTRSNQPQHF
TRBV7-8	TRBJ1-1	-	CASSTWHAGSNTEAFF
TRBV6-5	TRBJ2-5	-	CASKRLETQYF
TRBV28	TRBJ1-2	TRBD1	CASSLTGGDGYTF
TRBV5-6	TRBJ2-3	-	CASSFGQRTDTQYF